This entry features one TCR beta chain sequence. Its antigen remains unknown. Per germline, CDR1 SGHDN and CDR2 FVKESK. This CDR3 region has 16 residues. J gave up 2 bases and V 0 bases, and 4 bases lay outside the gene matches. The sample originates from a study of shared clonotypes between healthy human individuals. Study conclusions and caveats: How much donors shared clonotypes was expected to be affected by sequencing depth.

PCR replicates performed on unsorted PBMC used around 0.3 ug DNA, 28,000 or so T cell genomes. TCRdb's table, derived via immunoSEQ multiplex PCR, lists solely in-frame clones and lacks some. The sample lists roughly 500,000 clones, 76% seen once, with around 13% in the top ten. The specimen was PBMCs. This clonotype was obtained from a woman in her 40s in good health. Some clones in this sample may be carry-over from other donors' samples. The genes are TRBV14 and TRBJ2-5; TRBD1 matches 9 bases. CDR3 in amino acids: CASSQDRDRVQETQYF. CDR3 in DNA: TGTGCCAGCAGCCAAGATAGGGACAGGGTACAAGAGACCCAGTACTTC.